This T cell receptor beta chain comes out of a study of T cell responses to AZD1222 COVID-19 vaccine. Study-level results: Donors were mostly white British, more females; clonal diversity possibly underestimated.

Libraries were prepared by immunoSEQ multiplex PCR; TCRdb keeps only in-frame clonotypes and omits some of them. The sample lists 110,000 or so clones, about 90% occurring once. As to this clone: The antigen remains undetermined.

V gave up 2 bases and J gave up 10 bases, with 10 bases separating them. This CDR3 spans 12 amino acids. Looked up from germline, CDR1 is SGHRS and CDR2 is YFSETQ. The sequences come from peripheral blood, collected on day 0 of AZD1222 vaccination. This sequence originates from an adult in good health. The rearrangement uses TRBV5-1 and TRBJ2-1; D not resolved. The CDR3: CASSFGVPEQFF. The CDR3 nucleotides read TGCGCCAGCAGCTTTGGGGTCCCCGAGCAGTTCTTC.